The rows below give T cell receptor beta chains drawn from one sample of a study of CD8 T cells in Susac syndrome. Each CDR3 protein gets one entry after TCRdb re-called the immunoSEQ multiplex PCR reads with MiXCR. The table lists around 150,000 distinct CDR3 sequences, around 95% of them singletons. Sequenced material: CD8+ T cells from PBMCs. The receptor source for this set is a human donor with Susac syndrome. Both conserved end residues are part of each CDR3. Fields, in order: clone size, V gene, CDR3 protein. Clone size is stated in some rows and not others, as once, few, many or a class when expanded.

size: NA
V: TRBV12-3/TRBV12-4
CDR3: CASSFGSGTNEQFF

size: NA
V: TRBV20-1
CDR3: CSARDSGSSYEQYF

size: NA
V: TRBV4-1
CDR3: CASSQESGGIGTDTQYF

size: NA
V: TRBV14
CDR3: CASSHTNPYEQYF

size: NA
V: TRBV15
CDR3: CATSTQILGNYGYTF

size: NA
V: TRBV28
CDR3: CASSSPARRQGDYNEQFF

size: once
V: TRBV5-6
CDR3: CASSLPGDNEQFF

size: NA
V: TRBV27
CDR3: CASSPELGLYYEQYF

size: NA
V: TRBV20-1
CDR3: CSASGTLGNEQFF

size: NA
V: TRBV11-2
CDR3: CASSLATGFYEQYF

size: NA
V: TRBV9
CDR3: CASSASSKAAEKRLFF

size: NA
V: TRBV9
CDR3: CASSPTGLDYNEQFF

size: NA
V: TRBV5-6
CDR3: CASSLGLADLYNEQFF

size: NA
V: TRBV27
CDR3: CASSRTGDDEQYF

size: NA
V: TRBV5-6
CDR3: CASTTGGAETQYF

size: NA
V: TRBV9
CDR3: CASRATEHTEAFF

size: NA
V: TRBV13
CDR3: CASSSRKAETYNEQFF